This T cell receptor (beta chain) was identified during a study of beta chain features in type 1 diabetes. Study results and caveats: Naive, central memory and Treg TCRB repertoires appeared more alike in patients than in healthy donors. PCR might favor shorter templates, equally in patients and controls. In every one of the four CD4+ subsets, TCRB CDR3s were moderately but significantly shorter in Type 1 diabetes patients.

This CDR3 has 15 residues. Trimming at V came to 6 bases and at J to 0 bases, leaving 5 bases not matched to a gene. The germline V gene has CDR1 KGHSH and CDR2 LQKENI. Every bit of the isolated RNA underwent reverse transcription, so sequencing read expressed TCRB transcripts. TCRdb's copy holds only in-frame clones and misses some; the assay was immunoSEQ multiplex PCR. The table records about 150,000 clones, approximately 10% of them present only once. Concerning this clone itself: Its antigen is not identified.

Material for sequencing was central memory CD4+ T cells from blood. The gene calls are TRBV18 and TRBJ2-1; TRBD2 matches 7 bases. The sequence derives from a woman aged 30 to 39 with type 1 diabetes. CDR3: CASSQLASSYNEQFF. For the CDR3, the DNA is TGTGCCAGCTCCCAACTAGCGAGCTCCTACAATGAGCAGTTCTTC.